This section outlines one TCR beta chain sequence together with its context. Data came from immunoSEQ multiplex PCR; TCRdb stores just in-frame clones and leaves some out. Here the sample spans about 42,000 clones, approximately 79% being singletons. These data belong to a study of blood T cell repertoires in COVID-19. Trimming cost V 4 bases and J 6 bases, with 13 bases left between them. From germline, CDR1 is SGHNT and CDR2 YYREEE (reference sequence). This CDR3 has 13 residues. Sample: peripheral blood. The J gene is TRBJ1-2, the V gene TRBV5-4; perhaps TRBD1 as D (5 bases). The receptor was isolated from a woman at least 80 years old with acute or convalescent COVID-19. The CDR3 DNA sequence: TGTGCCAGCAGCCCAACGGGAGGGGATGGCTACACCTTC. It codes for CASSPTGGDGYTF.